The rows below give T cell receptor beta chains drawn from one sample of a study of T cell repertoires in cytomegalovirus infection. Each CDR3 protein gets one entry after TCRdb re-called the reads with MiXCR. The sample holds some 240,000 distinct CDR3 sequences, approximately 17% seen once. Source material: CD8+ T cells from PBMCs. The receptor source for this set is a human donor in good health (CMV status not recorded). Some clones in this sample may be carry-over from other donors' samples. Each CDR3 is given with its conserved first and last residue. The order of the fields is CDR3 DNA, CDR3 protein, clone size, D gene, V gene, J gene. D genes are given only for firm matches. Only part of the rows carry a size: once, few, many, or a class if the clone is expanded.

TGTGCCAGCAGTTTTCGTGAGGGTCCCAATCAGCCCCAGCATTTT	CASSFREGPNQPQHF	many	-	TRBV28	TRBJ1-5
-	CISVPEAPVPGTEVPNYGYTF	-	-	TRBV7-5	TRBJ1-2
TGCAGCGTTGAGGACGTCTATGGCTACACCTTC	CSVEDVYGYTF	few	-	TRBV29-1	TRBJ1-2
TGTGCCAGCAGCTTGGATAGCGGGGGCTACCTTACTATTGAGCAGTACTTC	CASSLDSGGYLTIEQYF	-	TRBD2	TRBV5-5	TRBJ2-7
TGTGCCAGCAGCGTCGGGGCCACCAATCAGCCCCAGCATTTT	CASSVGATNQPQHF	many	-	TRBV27	TRBJ1-5
TGTGCCAGCAGCTCAGCCGGGACGCACCAAGAGACCCAGTACTTC	CASSSAGTHQETQYF	many	-	TRBV7-2	TRBJ2-5
TGCGCCAGCAGCCAAGTATACAACGGGAATGAAAAACTGTTTTTT	CASSQVYNGNEKLFF	-	-	TRBV4-1	TRBJ1-4
TGTGCCAGCAGCTTAGGCGAAAGCATTCAGTACTTC	CASSLGESIQYF	-	-	TRBV5-5	TRBJ2-4
TGCAGCGTTGAAGATCAGGGGGCACGAGAGCGGGGCGACTACGAGCAGTACTTC	CSVEDQGARERGDYEQYF	-	-	TRBV29-1	TRBJ2-7
TGTGCCAGCAGCTTAGCCCCCCGGGCTGTACCTAATGAAAAACTGTTTTTT	CASSLAPRAVPNEKLFF	many	-	TRBV7-2	TRBJ1-4
TGTGCCAGCAGTTTCGGACAGAATAATTCACCCCTCCACTTT	CASSFGQNNSPLHF	many	-	TRBV28	TRBJ1-6
TGTGCCAGCAGCTTTCCCGGGACACCGAACACCGGGGAGCTGTTTTTT	CASSFPGTPNTGELFF	many	-	TRBV7-2	TRBJ2-2